The 16 T cell receptor beta chains presented below share a single source sample, sequenced in a study of T-cell memory formation after mild COVID-19. Using its own MiXCR run on the 5' RACE reads, TCRdb lists one record per CDR3 protein. This table holds more than 300,000 distinct CDR3 sequences, approximately 15% found once. The sequenced sample was PBMCs or a T cell subset sorted from them (not recorded which). All receptors derive from a man between 18 and 29 years old who had mild COVID-19 (a few samples of this study predate the infection). Cell type and time point are not known.

The chain recombines TRBV7-6 with TRBJ2-1; 10 nucleotides match TRBD2. Germline CDR1 is SGHVS and CDR2 is FNYEAQ. The CDR3 runs to 17 residues. J lost 4 bases, V lost 0 bases, and 6 bases had no gene match. CDR3 loop: CASSLAVGLAAYNEQFF. CDR3 nucleotides: TGTGCCAGCAGCTTAGCAGTTGGACTAGCGGCTTACAATGAGCAGTTCTTC. Together with reference TRBV7-6 and TRBJ2-1, the CDR3 gives the full variable domain: GAGVSQSPRYKVTKRGQDVALRCDPISGHVSLYWYRQALGQGPEFLTYFNYEAQQDKSGLPNDRFSAERPEGSISTLTIQRTEQRDSAMYRCASSLAVGLAAYNEQFFGPGTRLTVL.

This clonotype has a count of ten or more. V is TRBV6-5 and J is TRBJ1-2; perhaps TRBD1 as D (6 bases). Trimming removed 0 bases at V and 10 bases at J, with 12 bases between. The germline V gene encodes CDR1 MNHEY and CDR2 SVGAGI. The CDR3 has 13 residues. The CDR3 region is CASSYSRGYFYTF. Here the CDR3 DNA reads TGTGCCAGCAGTTACTCGAGGGGGTACTTCTACACCTTC.

The J gene is TRBJ2-5, the V gene TRBV4-2; 8 bases align to TRBD1. Germline trimming cut 0 bases from V and 5 bases from J; bases unmatched to any gene: 8. CDR1 is LGHNA and CDR2 is YNFKEQ in the germline V gene. This CDR3 is 16 amino acids long. Here the CDR3 reads CASSQDRSRGLETQYF. The DNA for the CDR3 is TGTGCCAGCAGCCAAGATAGGTCCAGGGGGCTGGAGACCCAGTACTTC.

The chain employs TRBV6-1 and TRBJ2-3; D is unclear. In germline, CDR1 is MNHNS, CDR2 SASEGT. The CDR3 length is 16 residues. The germline V and J ends were trimmed by 4 bases and 0 bases, with 14 bases remaining between them. The CDR3 reads CASSGVKRRSTDTQYF. The CDR3 DNA reads TGTGCCAGCAGTGGAGTGAAGAGACGTAGCACAGATACGCAGTATTTT.

The rearrangement links TRBV29-1 to TRBJ2-3; 8 bases align to TRBD1. V lost 6 bases and J lost 5; bases outside the gene matches: 10. Germline assignment: CDR1 SQVTM and CDR2 ANQGSEA. This CDR3 is built from 14 residues. The CDR3 DNA reads TGCAGCGTGGACAGGGAATCGGGGGAAGATACGCAGTATTTT. Protein: CSVDRESGEDTQYF.

This sequence joins TRBV6-1 and TRBJ1-6; D possibly corresponds to TRBD1 (6 bases). This CDR3 comprises 14 residues. Deletions cut 6 bases from V and 9 bases from J, with 15 bases between. Looked up from germline, CDR1 is MNHNS and CDR2 is SASEGT. CDR3 amino acids: CASRRQAPVSPLHF. CDR3 in DNA: TGTGCCAGCAGAAGACAGGCCCCTGTTTCACCCCTCCACTTT.

The chain carries TRBV9 and TRBJ2-5; D gene uncertain. Germline values: CDR1 SGDLS, CDR2 YYNGEE. V lost 3 bases to trimming and J lost 0 bases, with 12 bases between them. The CDR3 length is 15 residues. CDR3 DNA: TGTGCCAGCAGCGCTAGTAGGGTGTACCAAGAGACCCAGTACTTC. It is translated as CASSASRVYQETQYF.

The V gene is TRBV7-3, the J gene TRBJ2-2; possibly TRBD1 for D (6 bases). Trimming shortened V by 1 base and J by 9 bases, and 9 bases separated the two germline ends. Germline V gives CDR1 SGHTA, CDR2 FQGTGA. CDR3 length equals 13 residues. CDR3 loop: CASSLRGRRELFF. The CDR3 DNA sequence: TGTGCCAGCAGCTTAAGGGGGCGAAGGGAGCTGTTTTTT.

There are a few counts of this clonotype. This chain links TRBV7-9 with TRBJ1-1; D not resolved. The CDR3 totals 12 residues. In germline, CDR1 is SEHNR, CDR2 FQNEAQ (reference sequence). Trimming shortened V by 7 bases and J by 1 base, and 7 bases separated the two germline ends. DNA for the CDR3: TGTGCCAGCATATTTCAGAACACTGAAGCTTTCTTT. Protein product: CASIFQNTEAFF.

In its sample, this clonotype was seen a few times. The chain is built from TRBV7-2 and TRBJ2-7; 12 nucleotides agree with TRBD1. The CDR3 has 16 amino acids. The J segment lost 2 bases and the V segment lost 1 base, leaving 3 bases of the junction unmatched. From germline, CDR1 is SGHTA and CDR2 FQGNSA. The CDR3 sequence: CASSLGGTGGAYEQYF. The CDR3 nucleotides read TGTGCCAGCAGCTTAGGGGGGACAGGGGGCGCCTACGAGCAGTACTTC. Drawing the rest from reference TRBV7-2 and TRBJ2-7, the complete variable domain is GAGVSQSPSNKVTEKGKDVELRCDPISGHTALYWYRQSLGQGLEFLIYFQGNSAPDKSGLPSDRFSAERTGGSVSTLTIQRTQQEDSAVYLCASSLGGTGGAYEQYFGPGTRLTVT.

This chain links TRBV5-1 with TRBJ2-7; D ambiguous. Trimming cost V 1 base and J 10 bases, with 3 bases left between them. This CDR3 region has 9 residues. Germline CDR1 reads SGHRS; CDR2 reads YFSETQ. The CDR3 nucleotides read TGCGCCAGCAGCTTGCCACAGTACGTC. Its protein product is CASSLPQYV.

This chain's CDR3 is CASRLRTGGAVLSYEQYV. In DNA form, the CDR3 reads TGCGCCAGCAGACTCCGGACAGGGGGGGCCGTACTTTCCTACGAGCAGTACGTC. This chain uses TRBV5-1 with TRBJ2-7; TRBD1 agrees at 10 bases. Germline lookup yields CDR1 SGHRS and CDR2 YFSETQ. The CDR3 is 18 amino acids. Trimming at V came to 5 bases and at J to 1 base, leaving 15 bases not matched to a gene.

The V call is TRBV20-1, the J call TRBJ1-5; 8 bases agree with TRBD1. Germline values: CDR1 DFQATT, CDR2 SNEGSKA (reference sequence). V gave up 6 bases and J gave up 2 bases; unmatched junction bases: 6. CDR3 length equals 14 residues. The CDR3 is CSATRDRRNQPQHF. CDR3 DNA: TGCAGTGCAACCCGGGACAGGCGCAATCAGCCCCAGCATTTT.

This clonotype showed up just a few times. The chain joins TRBV6-5 to TRBJ2-1, with TRBD1 identical over 10 bases. V was pared by 6 bases and J by 6 bases, with 8 bases of the junction left unmatched. The V gene's germline CDR1 is MNHEY and CDR2 SVGAGI. CDR3 length: 15 amino acids. The CDR3 bases are TGTGCCAGCAGCCATCGGACAGGGGGTGGCAATGAGCAGTTCTTC. Translating gives CASSHRTGGGNEQFF.

In this sample, this clonotype turned up a few times. The chain uses TRBV29-1 and TRBJ2-5; TRBD1 aligns across 7 bases. CDR1 SQVTM and CDR2 ANQGSEA come from the germline V gene. The CDR3 loop spans 14 amino acids. V lost 8 bases to trimming and J lost 6 bases; unmatched junction nucleotides: 15. CDR3 loop: CSLIPQGVWKTQYF. CDR3 sequence (DNA): TGCAGCCTAATACCGCAGGGGGTTTGGAAGACCCAGTACTTC.

The chain couples TRBV18 to TRBJ2-3, with 8 bases fitting TRBD2. Germline values: CDR1 KGHSH, CDR2 LQKENI. V shed 6 bases and J 2 bases; nucleotides not matched to a gene: 7. The CDR3 has 15 amino acids. The CDR3 sequence: CASSTTGGVTDTQYF. Here the CDR3 DNA reads TGTGCCAGCTCGACCACGGGGGGGGTCACAGATACGCAGTATTTT.